This TCR beta chain comes out of a study of blood T cell repertoires in COVID-19. Looking at the study overall: Material from acute and convalescent COVID-19 was sourced from the United States, Italy and Spain.

V dropped 4 bases and J dropped 4; count of bases not matched to a gene: 8. Germline CDR1 SGHRS, CDR2 YFSETQ. This CDR3 region has 16 residues. Individuals drawn from approximately 22 US areas were about 18 to 100 years old. Participants reported their clinical history, and cohort assignment relied on those reports. Donors in Cohort 3 who had recovered were those with two negative PCRs, healthcare professional clearance, or resolution of their symptoms. Only in-frame clones appear in the TCRdb table, and some are missing; sequencing was by immunoSEQ multiplex PCR. The sample yields under 450,000 clones, around 87% seen once.

The sequence was collected from a man aged 30 to 39 who had recovered from COVID-19. The sequenced sample was PBMCs or T cells enriched from blood (not recorded which). V gene TRBV5-1 combines with J gene TRBJ2-2, with 9 bases matching TRBD1. The DNA for the CDR3 is TGCGCCAGCAGCGGAAGACAGGGGGTTATCACCGGGGAGCTGTTTTTT. Its translation: CASSGRQGVITGELFF.